One sample yielded the 5 T cell receptor beta chains listed below, sequenced in a study of blood T cell repertoires in COVID-19. Assay: immunoSEQ multiplex PCR; the TCRdb copy retains only in-frame clones and omits some. This sample has under 150,000 clones, with about 81% found just once. Sequencing was carried out using peripheral blood. The receptors originated from a woman older than 75 with acute or convalescent COVID-19.

This clone was counted a single time. This chain connects TRBV27 to TRBJ2-7; possibly TRBD1 for D (6 bases). The V and J ends lost 6 bases and 3 bases respectively, with 12 bases between them. Germline V CDR1 and CDR2: MNHEY, SMNVEV (reference sequence). The CDR3 consists of 13 residues. The CDR3 loop reads CASSDRDIYEQYF. CDR3 DNA: TGTGCCAGCAGCGACCGGGACATCTACGAGCAGTACTTC.

V is TRBV7-9 and J is TRBJ1-2, with 8 bases identical to TRBD1. Germline V gene sequence: CDR1 SEHNR, CDR2 FQNEAQ (reference sequence). The CDR3 sequence is 15 residues long. Unmatched junction bases numbered 5, after V lost 2 bases and J lost 3 bases. CDR3 region: CASSLTMTGDYGYTF. DNA of the CDR3: TGTGCCAGCAGCTTAACCATGACAGGGGACTATGGCTACACCTTC.

This sequence joins TRBV5-1 and TRBJ2-3; 7 nucleotides match TRBD2. Per germline, CDR1 SGHRS and CDR2 YFSETQ. There are 14 residues in the CDR3. V lost 2 bases, J lost 1 base, and 1 base stayed unmatched. CDR3: CASSFAGGTDTQYF. For the CDR3, the DNA is TGCGCCAGCAGCTTTGCGGGGGGCACAGATACGCAGTATTTT.

The gene calls are TRBV11-2 and TRBJ2-2; no reliable D call. The V end was cut by 2 bases, the J end by 4 bases, with 5 bases between. Per the germline V gene, CDR1 is SGHAT and CDR2 is FQNNGV. The CDR3 loop spans 13 amino acids. The CDR3 nucleotides are TGTGCCAGCAGCTTATCTAGCACCGGGGAGCTGTTTTTT. It translates to CASSLSSTGELFF.

The genes are TRBV5-4 and TRBJ2-7, with 8 bases fitting TRBD1. V lost 4 bases, J lost 6 bases, and 6 bases stayed unmatched. The CDR3 runs to 13 residues. Germline V gene data show CDR1 as SGHNT and CDR2 as YYREEE (reference sequence). Written as DNA, the CDR3 is TGTGCCAGCAGCAACCGGACAGGGTTCGAGCAGTACTTC. Amino acid sequence: CASSNRTGFEQYF.